This T cell receptor (beta chain) was captured in a study of T cells in Graves' hyperthyroidism and ophthalmopathy. Whole-study findings and limits: Model-based prediction identified ophthalmopathy a median around seven months prior to its onset. Blood also carried most thyroid clonotypes expanded above 0.001.

There are 15 residues in the CDR3. The germline CDR1 and CDR2 sequences are SGHRS and YFSETQ. V lost 4 bases to trimming and J lost 3 bases; unmatched junction nucleotides: 3. The CDR3 regions of TCR beta were amplified from RNA transcripts. When the TCR CDR3 underwent first-round RT-PCR, the HTBI primer set was used. TCRdb re-analysed the multiplex PCR reads in MiXCR, keeping a single row per CDR3 protein. The table has almost 250,000 distinct CDR3 sequences, approximately 24% seen once. Cells are PBMCs isolated from more than 8.5 ml of fresh blood. This clonotype was picked up a small number of times. No antigen is known for it.

The chain joins TRBV5-1 to TRBJ1-3; TRBD1 aligns across 11 bases. The sample consisted of blood. The receptor was isolated from a woman between 40 and 50 years old with Graves' ophthalmopathy. CDR3 amino acids: CASSPGTGGGNTIYF. For the CDR3, the DNA is TGCGCCAGCAGCCCCGGGACAGGGGGTGGAAACACCATATATTTT. The entire variable domain, with the rest obtained from reference TRBV5-1 and TRBJ1-3, is as follows: KAGVTQTPRYLIKTRGQQVTLSCSPISGHRSVSWYQQTPGQGLQFLFEYFSETQRNKGNFPGRFSGRQFSNSRSEMNVSTLELGDSALYLCASSPGTGGGNTIYFGEGSWLTVV.